These T cell receptor beta chains were read from a single sample in a study of T cell responses to AZD1222 COVID-19 vaccine. Assay: immunoSEQ multiplex PCR; the TCRdb copy retains only in-frame clones and omits some. The data contain about 130,000 clones, about 90% of them singletons. The sample in question was peripheral blood, obtained on day 0 of AZD1222 vaccination. Receptors originate from an adult in good health. The CDR3 runs from the conserved cysteine through the conserved F or W. Fields, in order: CDR3 DNA, CDR3 protein, V gene, J gene, D gene, clone size. The D gene is left open where the match is weak. Not every row has a clone size; where given, it reads once, few, many or a size class.

DNA: TGTGCCACCCGACAGGGGACCTACGAGCAGTACTTC; CDR3: CATRQGTYEQYF; V: TRBV2; J: TRBJ2-7; D: TRBD1; size: .
DNA: TGCGCCAGCAGGGTGCCCCAGAACACTGAAGCTTTCTTT; CDR3: CASRVPQNTEAFF; V: TRBV5-1; J: TRBJ1-1; D: .; size: .
DNA: TGTGCCAGCAGCCCTGAGGTCCCCCGCGAGCAGTACTTC; CDR3: CASSPEVPREQYF; V: TRBV6-6; J: TRBJ2-7; D: .; size: .
DNA: TGTGCCAGCAGTGAAGCTTTTAGGTACGAGCAGTACTTC; CDR3: CASSEAFRYEQYF; V: TRBV6-1; J: TRBJ2-7; D: .; size: .
DNA: TGTGCCAGCAGCCCTGGCGGTCAGGAGATTGAGGCTTTCTTT; CDR3: CASSPGGQEIEAFF; V: TRBV27; J: TRBJ1-1; D: .; size: .
DNA: TGTGCCAGCAGTTTCAGGGGAGGTGGGCAGTACTTC; CDR3: CASSFRGGGQYF; V: TRBV28; J: TRBJ2-7; D: .; size: .
DNA: TGTGCCAGTAGTAACCAGGAGCGCAATCAGCCCCAGCATTTT; CDR3: CASSNQERNQPQHF; V: TRBV19; J: TRBJ1-5; D: .; size: .
DNA: TGTGCTAGTGGTTTGGTCAGAGCGGGAGGCCGTACGGGGGAGCTGTTTTTT; CDR3: CASGLVRAGGRTGELFF; V: TRBV12-5; J: TRBJ2-2; D: TRBD2; size: few
DNA: TGTGCCAGCAGCCAAGGGGTACTAGGTTTGAACACTGAAGCTTTCTTT; CDR3: CASSQGVLGLNTEAFF; V: TRBV3-1/TRBV3-2; J: TRBJ1-1; D: .; size: .
DNA: TGCAGCGTCGGAAGGATGACAGCTCTTGAAGCTTTCTTT; CDR3: CSVGRMTALEAFF; V: TRBV29-1; J: TRBJ1-1; D: .; size: .
DNA: TGTGCCAGCAGTCCGACTAGCGGGAGAGGCAATGAGCAGTTCTTC; CDR3: CASSPTSGRGNEQFF; V: TRBV6-6; J: TRBJ2-1; D: TRBD2; size: .
DNA: TGTGCCAGCAGGACAGCGGGGAACTCCTACGAGCAGTACTTC; CDR3: CASRTAGNSYEQYF; V: TRBV6-5; J: TRBJ2-7; D: TRBD2; size: .
DNA: TGTGCCAGCAGTGAAGCGGTGGGTGGGAGCCGGGGGGACATTCAGTACTTC; CDR3: CASSEAVGGSRGDIQYF; V: TRBV6-1; J: TRBJ2-4; D: TRBD2; size: once
DNA: TGTGCCAGCAGGGTAACCGGGACTAGGGGCAATGAGCAGTTCTTC; CDR3: CASRVTGTRGNEQFF; V: TRBV6-5; J: TRBJ2-1; D: TRBD2; size: .
DNA: TGTGCCAGCGGCCCGGTTTCCGCTCAGCCCCAGCATTTT; CDR3: CASGPVSAQPQHF; V: TRBV28; J: TRBJ1-5; D: .; size: few
DNA: TGTGCCAGCAGTTTAAACACGAATGGCGAAAAACTGTTTTTT; CDR3: CASSLNTNGEKLFF; V: TRBV28; J: TRBJ1-4; D: .; size: .
DNA: TGTGCCAGCTCACCACCGGGTAATAATCAGCCCCAGCATTTT; CDR3: CASSPPGNNQPQHF; V: TRBV18; J: TRBJ1-5; D: .; size: .